This TCR beta chain was captured by sequencing in a study of T-cell memory formation after mild COVID-19. MiXCR was run by TCRdb on the 5' RACE reads, yielding one entry per CDR3 protein. The sample records about 350,000 distinct CDR3 sequences, roughly 19% being singletons. J lost 7 bases, V lost 0 bases, and 7 bases had no gene match. The length of the CDR3 is 16 residues. CDR1 is LGHNA and CDR2 is YNFKEQ in the germline V gene. This sequence originates from a young man who had mild COVID-19 (a few samples of this study predate the infection). Cell type and time point are not known. This chain links TRBV4-2 with TRBJ2-1; the match to TRBD2 covers 9 bases. Sequencing was carried out using PBMCs or a T cell subset sorted from them (not recorded which). CDR3 in amino acids: CASSQDLRGGRNEQFF. The DNA for the CDR3 is TGTGCCAGCAGCCAAGATCTGCGGGGGGGCCGAAATGAGCAGTTCTTC.